Sequencing of this T cell receptor beta chain was carried out in a study of OX40 agonist ivuxolimab in advanced cancers. At the level of the study: In this cohort, patients received ivuxolimab, an agonistic anti-OX40 (CD134) antibody. Study conclusions and caveats: Average numbers of expanded clones were greater in CD8+ T cells than in CD4+.

Comments on this clone: Its antigen is unidentified.

V gave up 0 bases and J gave up 6 bases; unmatched junction bases: 17. The CDR3 is 20 residues long. CDR1 is SNHLY and CDR2 is FYNNEI in the germline V gene. This table comes from immunoSEQ multiplex PCR, and its TCRdb copy is limited to in-frame clones, with some not included. The sample holds roughly 14,000 clones; approximately 72% are singletons and the top ten take roughly 32%. Sequences were derived from CD4+ or CD8+ T cells sorted from blood, sampled in a trial of the OX40 agonist ivuxolimab. The chain employs TRBV2 and TRBJ2-1; 10 bases match TRBD1. This receptor was obtained from an adult with an advanced solid tumor such as melanoma, head and neck, liver or kidney cancer. CDR3 nucleotide sequence: TGTGCCAGCAGTGAAGCGTTTGGGACAGGGGAGGGTGTGATAGGCAATGAGCAGTTCTTC. Protein sequence: CASSEAFGTGEGVIGNEQFF.